This T cell receptor beta chain is from a study of Graves' ophthalmopathy and Graves' hyperthyroidism. Turning to the study itself: Before any treatment was given, at initial diagnosis, peripheral blood was collected. Study-level results: Ophthalmopathy progression was predicted by the model at 70.59% sensitivity and approximately 73% specificity.

RNA transcripts were the template, and TCR beta CDR3 regions were amplified from them. In the first round, RT-PCR was carried out with HTBI primers, and a multiplex PCR formed the second round. TCRdb reanalysed the multiplex PCR reads using MiXCR and keeps one entry per CDR3 protein. The sample has 300,000 to 400,000 distinct CDR3 sequences; about 17% are singletons. This clonotype was counted between two and nine times. Its antigen remains unidentified. The CDR3 is 15 amino acids. Trimming removed 2 bases from V and 7 bases from J; junction bases left unmatched: 5. Germline loops: CDR1 SGHTA, CDR2 FQGNSA.

The clonotype comes from an adult man with Graves' ophthalmopathy. The rearrangement joins TRBV7-2 to TRBJ1-6; TRBD1 matches at 7 bases. Sequencing used peripheral blood. Written as DNA, the CDR3 is TGTGCCAGCAGCTTATCTGGGACAGCAAATTCACCCCTCCACTTT. This encodes CASSLSGTANSPLHF. Drawing the rest from reference TRBV7-2 and TRBJ1-6, the complete variable domain is GAGVSQSPSNKVTEKGKDVELRCDPISGHTALYWYRQSLGQGLEFLIYFQGNSAPDKSGLPSDRFSAERTGGSVSTLTIQRTQQEDSAVYLCASSLSGTANSPLHFGNGTRLTVT.